This TCR beta chain is from a study of T cells in Graves' hyperthyroidism and ophthalmopathy. This clonotype has only a few counts. A read error may explain this, as a much larger clone is one base away. Template material for amplifying TCR beta CDR3 regions consisted of RNA transcripts. HTBI primers were employed in a first-round RT-PCR of the TCR CDR3. MiXCR was run by TCRdb on the multiplex PCR reads, yielding one entry per CDR3 protein. The sample holds around 400,000 distinct CDR3 sequences, about 13% seen once. Each patient was aged 18 to 65 and had newly diagnosed hyperthyroidism of under 2 months' duration. For the diagnoses, clinical symptoms, serum thyroxine and TRAb, thyroid ultrasound and orbital computed tomography were used. Out of 10 ml of fresh peripheral blood came the PBMCs. Germline CDR1 is SNHLY and CDR2 is FYNNEI. The CDR3 sequence is 14 residues long. Trimming removed 6 bases from V and 2 bases from J; junction bases left unmatched: 6.

This chain uses TRBV2 with TRBJ1-2, with 7 nucleotides matching TRBD1. Source material: blood. The source of this sequence is a woman aged 18-29 years with Graves' hyperthyroidism. Here the CDR3 reads CASRGTEVNYGYTF. In nucleotides, the CDR3 is TGTGCCAGCAGAGGGACAGAGGTGAACTATGGCTACACCTTC. Together with reference TRBV2 and TRBJ1-2, the CDR3 gives the full variable domain: EPEVTQTPSHQVTQMGQEVILRCVPISNHLYFYWYRQILGQKVEFLVSFYNNEISEKSEIFDDQFSVERPDGSNFTLKIRSTKLEDSAMYFCASRGTEVNYGYTFGSGTRLTVV.